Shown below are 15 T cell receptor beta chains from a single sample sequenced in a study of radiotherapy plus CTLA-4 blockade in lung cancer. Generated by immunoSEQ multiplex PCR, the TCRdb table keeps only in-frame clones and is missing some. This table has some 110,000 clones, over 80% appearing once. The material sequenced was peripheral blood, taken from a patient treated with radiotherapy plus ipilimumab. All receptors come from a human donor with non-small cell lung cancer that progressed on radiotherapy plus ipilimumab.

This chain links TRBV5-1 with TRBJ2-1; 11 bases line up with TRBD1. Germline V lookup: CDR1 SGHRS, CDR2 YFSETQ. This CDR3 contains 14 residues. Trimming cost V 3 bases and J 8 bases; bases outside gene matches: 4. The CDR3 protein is CASSWTGGRYEQFF. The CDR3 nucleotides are TGCGCCAGCAGCTGGACAGGGGGCAGGTATGAGCAGTTCTTC.

DNA for the CDR3: TGCAGCGTTCTCGTAGCGGGAGGGCCCCAAGAGACCCAGTACTTC. This translates into CSVLVAGGPQETQYF. The gene calls are TRBV29-1 and TRBJ2-5; 11 bases line up with TRBD2. The CDR3 extends over 15 amino acids. V was clipped by 5 bases and J by 1 base; unmatched bases: 6. CDR1 SQVTM and CDR2 ANQGSEA come from the germline V gene.

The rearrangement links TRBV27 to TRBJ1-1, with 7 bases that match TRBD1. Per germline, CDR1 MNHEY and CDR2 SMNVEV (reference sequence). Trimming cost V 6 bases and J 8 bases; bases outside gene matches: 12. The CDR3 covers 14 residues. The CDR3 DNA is TGTGCCAGCAGCCTATTCACCGGGACAGCCGAAGCTTTCTTT. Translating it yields CASSLFTGTAEAFF.

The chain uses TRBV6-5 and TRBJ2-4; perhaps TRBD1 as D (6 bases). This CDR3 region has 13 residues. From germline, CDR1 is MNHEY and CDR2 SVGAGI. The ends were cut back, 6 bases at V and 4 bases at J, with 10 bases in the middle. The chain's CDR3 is CASRPRGKNIQYF. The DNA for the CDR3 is TGTGCCAGCAGACCCAGGGGTAAAAACATTCAGTACTTC.

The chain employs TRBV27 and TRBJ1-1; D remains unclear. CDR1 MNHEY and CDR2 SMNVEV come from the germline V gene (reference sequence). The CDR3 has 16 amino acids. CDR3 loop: CVSRYLSSGTNTEAFF. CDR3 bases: TGTGTCTCTCGCTATCTGTCAAGCGGTACGAACACTGAAGCTTTCTTT.

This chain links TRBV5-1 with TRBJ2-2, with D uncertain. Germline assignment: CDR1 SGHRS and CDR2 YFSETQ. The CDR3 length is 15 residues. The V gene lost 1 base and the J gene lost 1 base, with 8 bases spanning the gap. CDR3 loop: CASSLKQLNTGELFF. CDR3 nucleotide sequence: TGCGCCAGCAGCTTGAAGCAGCTGAACACCGGGGAGCTGTTTTTT.

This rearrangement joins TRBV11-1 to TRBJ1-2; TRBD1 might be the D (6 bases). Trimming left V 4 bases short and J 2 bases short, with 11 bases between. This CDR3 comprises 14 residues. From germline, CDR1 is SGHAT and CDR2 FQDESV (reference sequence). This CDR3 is CASSSVQGNYGYTF. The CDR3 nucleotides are TGTGCCAGCAGCTCCGTACAGGGAAACTATGGCTACACCTTC.

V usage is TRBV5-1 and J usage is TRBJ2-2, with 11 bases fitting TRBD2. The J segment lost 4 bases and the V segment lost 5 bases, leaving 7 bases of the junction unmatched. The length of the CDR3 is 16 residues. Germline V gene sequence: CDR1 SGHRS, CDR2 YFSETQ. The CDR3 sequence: CASRTTSGSFTGELFF. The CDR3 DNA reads TGCGCCAGCAGAACAACTAGCGGGAGTTTCACCGGGGAGCTGTTTTTT.

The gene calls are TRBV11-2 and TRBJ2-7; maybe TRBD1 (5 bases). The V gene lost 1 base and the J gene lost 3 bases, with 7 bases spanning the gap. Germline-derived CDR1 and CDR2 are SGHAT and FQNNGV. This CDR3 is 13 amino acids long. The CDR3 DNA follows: TGTGCCAGCAGCTTAGGCAGGGACTACGAGCAGTACTTC. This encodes CASSLGRDYEQYF.

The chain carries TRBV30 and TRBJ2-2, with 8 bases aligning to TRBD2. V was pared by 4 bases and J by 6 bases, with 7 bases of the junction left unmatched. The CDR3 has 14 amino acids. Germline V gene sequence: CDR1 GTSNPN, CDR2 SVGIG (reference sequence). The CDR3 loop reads CAWTSGTRSGELFF. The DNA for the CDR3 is TGTGCCTGGACCTCCGGGACTAGATCCGGGGAGCTGTTTTTT.

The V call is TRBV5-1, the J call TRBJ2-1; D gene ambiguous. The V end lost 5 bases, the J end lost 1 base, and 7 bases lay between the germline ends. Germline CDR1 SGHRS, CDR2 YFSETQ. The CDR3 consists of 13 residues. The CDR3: CASSAESYNEQFF. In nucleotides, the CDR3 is TGCGCCAGCAGTGCGGAGTCCTACAATGAGCAGTTCTTC.

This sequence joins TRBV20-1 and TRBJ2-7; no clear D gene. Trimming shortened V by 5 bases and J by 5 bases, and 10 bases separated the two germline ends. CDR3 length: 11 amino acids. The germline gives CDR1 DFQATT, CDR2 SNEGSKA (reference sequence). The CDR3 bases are TGCAGTGCTGCTAATCCGGACGAGCAGTACTTC. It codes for CSAANPDEQYF.

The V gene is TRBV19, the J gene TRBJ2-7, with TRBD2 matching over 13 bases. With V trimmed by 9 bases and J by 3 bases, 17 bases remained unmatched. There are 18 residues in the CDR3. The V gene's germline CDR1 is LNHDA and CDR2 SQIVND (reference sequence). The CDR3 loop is CARPGTSGRARAIYEQYF. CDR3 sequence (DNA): TGTGCCAGGCCCGGCACTAGCGGGAGGGCGCGGGCGATCTACGAGCAGTACTTC.

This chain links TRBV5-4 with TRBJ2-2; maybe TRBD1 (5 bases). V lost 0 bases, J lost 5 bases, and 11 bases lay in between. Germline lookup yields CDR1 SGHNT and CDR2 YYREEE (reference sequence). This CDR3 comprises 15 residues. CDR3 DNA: TGTGCCAGCAGCTTGGTCCAGGGCAGGACCGGGGAGCTGTTTTTT. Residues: CASSLVQGRTGELFF.

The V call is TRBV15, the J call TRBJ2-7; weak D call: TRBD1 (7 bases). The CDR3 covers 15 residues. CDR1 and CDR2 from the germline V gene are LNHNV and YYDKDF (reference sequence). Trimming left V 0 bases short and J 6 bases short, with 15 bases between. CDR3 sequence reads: CATSRDQGGVVEQYF. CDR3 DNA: TGTGCCACCAGCAGAGATCAGGGGGGAGTGGTCGAGCAGTACTTC.